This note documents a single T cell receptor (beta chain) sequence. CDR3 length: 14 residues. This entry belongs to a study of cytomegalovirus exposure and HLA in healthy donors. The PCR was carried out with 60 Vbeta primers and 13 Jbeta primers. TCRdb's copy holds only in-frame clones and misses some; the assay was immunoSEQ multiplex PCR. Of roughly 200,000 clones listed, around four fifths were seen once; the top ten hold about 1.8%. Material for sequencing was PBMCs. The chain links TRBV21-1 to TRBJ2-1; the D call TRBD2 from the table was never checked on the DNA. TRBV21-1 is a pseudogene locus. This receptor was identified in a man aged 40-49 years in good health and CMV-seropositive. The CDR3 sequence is CASNERANRNEQFF. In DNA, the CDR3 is TGTGCCAGCAACGAGCGGGCGAACCGCAATGAGCAGTTCTTC.